The T cell receptor (beta chain) described here comes from a study of lymphopenia after photon versus proton radiotherapy (dated by TCRdb to between 2019 and 2020). Concerning the study at large: The immunological effects of photon versus proton radiation therapy were compared in patients with gastrointestinal tumors who developed high-grade lymphopenia. The cohort included roughly 20 patients with gastrointestinal tumors who developed lymphopenia after receiving either photon or proton therapy. The study aimed to characterize how the two radiation modalities differ in their impact on the immune system.

V is pared back by 6 bases and J by 6 bases, with 12 bases lying between the germline termini. Reading the germline V gene (reference sequence) gives CDR1 SEHNR and CDR2 FQNEAQ. From the cysteine up to the phenylalanine, the CDR3 has a length of 12 residues. Of all the DNA, just the CDR3 is kept, 36 bases in frame from base 1. General findings and caveats noted by the study authors: Proton-treated patients stayed relatively stable during treatment, while photon-treated patients lost naive T cells and TCR diversity and gained effector/memory populations. Across the cohort, an inverse correlation was found between a larger post-nadir drop in TCR diversity and overall survival time among patients who died. The survival association was assessed only in patients who died, and the authors presented better survival with proton therapy as a possibility rather than a demonstrated result. Once the lymphocyte count had reached its nadir, the repertoires of photon-treated patients showed oligoclonal expansion, particularly of CD8+ Temra cells, and this expansion drove the decline in diversity.

Details on this clone: There is no known antigen for this receptor. The sample holds no much larger clone one base away, and base qualities are not on file.

The library relied on the immunoSEQ multiplex PCR assay. Deep sequencing of rearranged TCR beta loci, alongside multiparametric flow cytometry, was used to profile T cell repertoires. Here the immuneACCESS table is served through TCRdb, limited to in-frame sequences with V and J called. Missing clones are a known gap in these copies; in checked studies unresolved V genes cover under half, and the rest lacks a known reason. The sample data list approximately 58,000 clones, and approximately 82% of these were observed just once. The ten largest make up less than 35% of the sample. Sequenced material: peripheral blood, taken from a patient treated with photon-based radiotherapy. The clonotype comes from a man aged 45-65 years with gastric cancer. Recombination linked TRBV7-9 to TRBJ2-7; TRBD1 is possibly the D segment (5 matching bases). This receptor has the CDR3 CASSPTQGEQYF. The sequenced DNA: TGTGCCAGCAGTCCGACCCAGGGCGAGCAGTACTTC.